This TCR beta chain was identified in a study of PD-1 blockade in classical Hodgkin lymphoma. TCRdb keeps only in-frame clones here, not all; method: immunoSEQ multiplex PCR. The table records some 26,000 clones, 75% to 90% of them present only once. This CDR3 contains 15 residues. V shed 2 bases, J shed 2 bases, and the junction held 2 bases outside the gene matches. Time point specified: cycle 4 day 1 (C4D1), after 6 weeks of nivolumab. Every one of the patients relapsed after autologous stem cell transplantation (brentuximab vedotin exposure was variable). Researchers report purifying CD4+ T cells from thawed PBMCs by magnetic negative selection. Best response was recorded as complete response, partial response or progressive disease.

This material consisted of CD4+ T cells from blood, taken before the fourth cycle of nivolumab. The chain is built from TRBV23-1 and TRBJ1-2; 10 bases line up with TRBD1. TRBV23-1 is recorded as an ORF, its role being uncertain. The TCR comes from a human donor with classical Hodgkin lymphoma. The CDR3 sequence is CASSQGQGVNYGYTF. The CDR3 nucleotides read TGCGCCAGCAGTCAAGGACAGGGGGTCAACTATGGCTACACCTTC.